This TCR beta chain was sequenced during a study of blood T cell repertoires in COVID-19. Germline CDR1 is ENHRY and CDR2 is SYGVKD. V lost 2 bases to trimming and J lost 0 bases; unmatched junction nucleotides: 4. The CDR3 length is 16 residues. TCRdb keeps only in-frame clones here, not all; method: immunoSEQ multiplex PCR. The sample consists of roughly 66,000 clones, about 80% of them appearing once. This chain joins TRBV10-3 and TRBJ1-1; 9 bases are a match to TRBD1. The sequenced sample was peripheral blood. This TCR was recovered from a woman aged 60 to 75 with acute or convalescent COVID-19. The CDR3 region has the DNA TGTGCCATCAGTGAGGGACAGGGGCATTTGAACACTGAAGCTTTCTTT. Amino acids: CAISEGQGHLNTEAFF.